A selection of T cell receptor beta chains follows, all from one sample in a study of blood T cell repertoires in COVID-19. Sequencing was performed with immunoSEQ multiplex PCR; in TCRdb, only in-frame clones are kept and a portion is missing. The repertoire includes 240,000 or so clones, roughly 77% of them detected once, and about 3% sits in the top ten. The sequenced sample consisted of peripheral blood. These receptors were collected from an elderly woman with acute or convalescent COVID-19. The CDR3 runs from the conserved cysteine through the conserved F or W. The D gene is left open where the match is weak. For some rows the clone size is stated as once, few or many, or as a class when expanded; others skip it.

j_gene | abundance | v_gene | d_gene | CDR3nt | CDR3aa
TRBJ1-5 | NA | TRBV4-1 | NA | TGCGCCAGCAGCCAAGATCCCCCCCATGGGACAAGTTCAAATCAGCCCCAGCATTTT | CASSQDPPHGTSSNQPQHF
TRBJ1-5 | NA | TRBV19 | NA | TGTGCCAGTAGTATAGACAGGCAGAGCAATCAGCCCCAGCATTTT | CASSIDRQSNQPQHF
TRBJ2-1 | once | TRBV5-1 | TRBD2 | TGCGCCAGCAGCCTAGCGGGGGGCCGCAATGAGCAGTTCTTC | CASSLAGGRNEQFF
TRBJ2-5 | NA | TRBV7-7 | TRBD2 | TGTGCCAGCAGCTTAGTATCAGCGGGAGGCGGCGAGACCCAGTACTTC | CASSLVSAGGGETQYF
TRBJ1-1 | NA | TRBV5-1 | TRBD1 | TGCGCCAGCAGCCCCGGGACAGGGAGAATGAACACTGAAGCTTTCTTT | CASSPGTGRMNTEAFF
TRBJ1-2 | few | TRBV7-9 | TRBD1 | TGTGCCAGCAGCCTGACAGGGGAATCCTATGGCTACACCTTC | CASSLTGESYGYTF
TRBJ2-1 | few | TRBV28 | TRBD2 | TGTGCCAGCAGTTGGGGACTAGCGGGTGAGCAGTTCTTC | CASSWGLAGEQFF
TRBJ1-5 | NA | TRBV5-1 | NA | TGCGCCAGCAGCTTAGGACAGAATCAGCCCCAGCATTTT | CASSLGQNQPQHF
TRBJ2-5 | NA | TRBV19 | NA | TGTGCCAGTAGTATGGTGGGGGGAGAGACCCAGTACTTC | CASSMVGGETQYF
TRBJ1-2 | NA | TRBV7-2 | TRBD1 | TGTGCCAGCAGCGCCCCGGGACAGCTTTATGGCTACACCTTC | CASSAPGQLYGYTF
TRBJ2-5 | once | TRBV2 | NA | TGTGCCAGCAGCCGGACAGTCTCTCAAGAGACCCAGTACTTC | CASSRTVSQETQYF
TRBJ1-5 | NA | TRBV6-6 | TRBD1 | TGTGCCAGCAGTCGGATTGGACAGGGAAGTAATCAGCCCCAGCATTTT | CASSRIGQGSNQPQHF
TRBJ1-2 | NA | TRBV20-1 | TRBD1 | TGCAGTGCTAGTCTCGGACAGGGAAAGTCTGGCTACACCTTC | CSASLGQGKSGYTF
TRBJ2-7 | NA | TRBV7-9 | NA | TGTGCCAGCAGACGGGGAGACTCCTACGAGCAGTACTTC | CASRRGDSYEQYF
TRBJ1-1 | NA | TRBV5-4 | NA | TGTGCCAGCAGCTTGTGGGGCAACCTGGGGACTGAAGCTTTCTTT | CASSLWGNLGTEAFF
TRBJ2-1 | once | TRBV2 | NA | TGTGCCAGCAGTGAAGGAGGGTCGAGGTCCTACAATGAGCAGTTCTTC | CASSEGGSRSYNEQFF
TRBJ2-6 | NA | TRBV6-5 | NA | TGTGCCAGCAGTCCGGTTGGGCTTGGGGCCAACGTCCTGACTTTC | CASSPVGLGANVLTF
TRBJ1-2 | many | TRBV6-5 | NA | TGTGCCAGCAGTTGGACTGATACCTATGGCTACACCTTC | CASSWTDTYGYTF
TRBJ1-3 | NA | TRBV2 | NA | TGTGCCAGCAGCTTGGGAGGGACTGGAAACACCATATATTTT | CASSLGGTGNTIYF
TRBJ1-1 | NA | TRBV4-3 | NA | TGCGCCAGCAGCCAAGATGTGGAGGTCATGAACACTGAAGCTTTCTTT | CASSQDVEVMNTEAFF
TRBJ2-7 | NA | TRBV19 | NA | TGTGCCAGTAGTAGCCAGGGTAAAGGGACCTACGAGCAGTACTTC | CASSSQGKGTYEQYF
TRBJ1-2 | NA | TRBV7-9 | NA | TGTGCCAGCAGCTTAGAACAGGGAGGCTACACCTTC | CASSLEQGGYTF
TRBJ2-5 | few | TRBV5-1 | NA | TGCGCCAGCAGCTCGGAGGGCGGGGGCCGAGGAGAGACCCAGTACTTC | CASSSEGGGRGETQYF
TRBJ1-1 | NA | TRBV7-9 | NA | TGTGCCAGCAGCCCCGGGACTGAAGCTTTCTTT | CASSPGTEAFF
TRBJ1-3 | NA | TRBV18 | NA | TGTGCCAGCTCACCAATAAGGGACACCGCCTCTGGAAACACCATATATTTT | CASSPIRDTASGNTIYF
TRBJ1-3 | NA | TRBV29-1 | NA | TGCAGCGTTTCGGGGAGTGGAAACACCATATATTTT | CSVSGSGNTIYF
TRBJ2-3 | NA | TRBV4-3 | TRBD2 | TGCGCCAGCAGCCAGGGGGCGGGGGGTCGTTACACAGATACGCAGTATTTT | CASSQGAGGRYTDTQYF
TRBJ1-3 | NA | TRBV19 | NA | TGTGCCAGTAACAGCGGGATCTCTGGAAACACCATATATTTT | CASNSGISGNTIYF
TRBJ2-3 | NA | TRBV7-2 | NA | TGTGCCAGCAGCCCTACTTATTCAGATACGCAGTATTTT | CASSPTYSDTQYF
TRBJ2-2 | NA | TRBV7-9 | NA | TGTGCCAGCAGCTTTAGCACCGGGGAGCTGTTTTTT | CASSFSTGELFF
TRBJ1-3 | NA | TRBV18 | NA | TGTGCCAGCTCTCCCTTTTGGGGCTCCGGAAACACCATATATTTT | CASSPFWGSGNTIYF
TRBJ2-3 | few | TRBV12-3/TRBV12-4 | NA | TGTGCCAGCAGTTTAATCGGGACAGATACGCAGTATTTT | CASSLIGTDTQYF
TRBJ2-5 | NA | TRBV6-5 | TRBD2 | TGTGCCAGCAGTTCGCGGGGGGGCACGGAGACCCAGTACTTC | CASSSRGGTETQYF
TRBJ1-1 | NA | TRBV5-4 | TRBD1 | TGTGCCAGCAGCAACCCGGGACAGCGATCGAACACTGAAGCTTTCTTT | CASSNPGQRSNTEAFF
TRBJ2-3 | NA | TRBV11-2 | TRBD2 | TGTGCCAGCAGCTTAGCGCTAGCGGGGGGTCAAGATACGCAGTATTTT | CASSLALAGGQDTQYF
TRBJ2-2 | NA | TRBV6-5 | TRBD1 | TGTGCCAGCCGGATGAGACAGGGGGGCACCGGGGAGCTGTTTTTT | CASRMRQGGTGELFF
TRBJ1-2 | NA | TRBV5-4 | TRBD1 | TGTGCCAGCAGCTTCCGGGACAGAGCTGGGGGCTACACCTTC | CASSFRDRAGGYTF
TRBJ2-5 | NA | TRBV5-4 | TRBD1 | TGTGCCAGCAAAAATCCACAGGGGGATGACGGGGAGACCCAGTACTTC | CASKNPQGDDGETQYF
TRBJ2-5 | NA | TRBV6-2/TRBV6-3 | TRBD2 | TGTGCCAGCAGTTACTCGCCCTGGACTAGCGGGGGTACTGCCGTGGAGACCCAGTACTTC | CASSYSPWTSGGTAVETQYF
TRBJ1-1 | NA | TRBV10-3 | NA | TGTGCCACCTCCAGGGAGGGGAGTGAAGCTTTCTTT | CATSREGSEAFF
TRBJ1-5 | NA | TRBV6-1 | NA | TGTGCCAGCAGTGAGAGCGGGGTTCAACAGCCCCAGCATTTT | CASSESGVQQPQHF
TRBJ2-1 | NA | TRBV5-1 | TRBD1 | TGCGCCAGCAGCTCGCGGGCCGGGACAGGGAAGGGCAATGAGCAGTTCTTC | CASSSRAGTGKGNEQFF
TRBJ1-1 | NA | TRBV6-5 | NA | TGTGCCAGCACTACGACAGTCAACACTGAAGCTTTCTTT | CASTTTVNTEAFF
TRBJ2-7 | NA | TRBV4-3 | TRBD1 | TGCGCCAGCAGCCAAGGGGACAGGGGTTACGAGCAGTACTTC | CASSQGDRGYEQYF
TRBJ2-7 | NA | TRBV6-1 | TRBD1 | TGTGCCAGCAGTGAATTGACAGGGGGCGACGAGCAGTACTTC | CASSELTGGDEQYF
TRBJ1-1 | NA | TRBV19 | TRBD1 | TGTGCCAGTAGTATGGGGACAGGGCGCTACATGAACACTGAAGCTTTCTTT | CASSMGTGRYMNTEAFF
TRBJ1-2 | NA | TRBV5-1 | NA | TGCGCCAGCAGCTTGGCCCTCGCAGCTAACTATGGCTACACCTTC | CASSLALAANYGYTF
TRBJ1-2 | NA | TRBV6-6 | NA | TGTGCCAGCAGTCCTCTGGCGGGGGGCTACACCTTC | CASSPLAGGYTF
TRBJ1-6 | few | TRBV19 | TRBD1 | TGTGCCAGTAAGACAGGGGGCTTGGGGAATTCACCCCTCCACTTT | CASKTGGLGNSPLHF
TRBJ1-4 | many | TRBV5-1 | TRBD1 | TGCGCCAGCAGCTCTACCGACAGGGGTGAAAAACTGTTTTTT | CASSSTDRGEKLFF
TRBJ2-7 | NA | TRBV25-1 | NA | TGTGCCAGCAACTGTCGGGACACAACCGCCTACGAGCAGTACTTC | CASNCRDTTAYEQYF
TRBJ1-2 | few | TRBV3-1/TRBV3-2 | NA | TGTGCCAGCAGCCAAGCGGGACGGAGGGAATACACCTTC | CASSQAGRREYTF
TRBJ2-1 | NA | TRBV2 | NA | TGTGCCAGCAAAATGGCAGAAAACAATGAGCAGTTCTTC | CASKMAENNEQFF
TRBJ1-2 | NA | TRBV10-1 | NA | TGCGCCAGCAGTGAGGAATTAGACACACTTAACTATGGCTACACCTTC | CASSEELDTLNYGYTF
TRBJ2-5 | NA | TRBV5-6 | TRBD2 | TGTGCCAGCAGTCGGGAGGGGCGGGGAGAGACCCAGTACTTC | CASSREGRGETQYF
TRBJ1-1 | NA | TRBV6-5 | NA | TGTGCCAGCAGCCGTTCGGGGGGCGCGTACACTGAAGCTTTCTTT | CASSRSGGAYTEAFF
TRBJ2-1 | NA | TRBV14 | TRBD1 | TGTGCCAGCAATGGACAGGCCAATGAGCAGTTCTTC | CASNGQANEQFF
TRBJ1-4 | NA | TRBV6-5 | NA | TGTGCCAGCAGTTACGAGGGGAGGGCTAATGAAAAACTGTTTTTT | CASSYEGRANEKLFF
TRBJ2-1 | NA | TRBV23-1 | NA | TGCGCCAGCAGTCAAGGGTCACGGGTCACCTCCAATGAGCAGTTCTTC | CASSQGSRVTSNEQFF